The clone carrying this TCR beta chain has more than one count but fewer than ten. The ends were cut back, 5 bases at V and 4 bases at J, with 13 bases in the middle. The CDR3 covers 14 residues. Germline lookup yields CDR1 SGHTA and CDR2 FQGNSA. The data stem from a study of cytotoxic CD8 clonotypes in ibrutinib-treated CLL. Study-wide context: The cohort had around 10 relapsed/refractory and some 14 treatment-naive patients, some 17 IGHV unmutated.

Method: immunoSEQ multiplex PCR; TCRdb's copy keeps in-frame clones and lacks some. The repertoire includes 270,000 or so clones, 76% of them detected once, and about 5.3% sits in the top ten. The V gene is TRBV7-2, the J gene TRBJ2-3, with D perhaps matching TRBD1 (5 bases). The receptor was derived from a human donor with chronic lymphocytic leukemia. The sequences come from PBMCs, collected at disease progression, from a patient treated with ibrutinib. CDR3 nucleotide sequence: TGTGCCAGCAGCCCTCAGGGCATTTCAGATACGCAGTATTTT. Its translation is CASSPQGISDTQYF.